This T cell receptor beta chain was found in a study of blood T cell repertoires in COVID-19. Study in general: PBMCs, B-cell-depleted T cells, or T cells provided the cDNA or gDNA that made up the material.

Germline lookup yields CDR1 SGHRS and CDR2 YFSETQ. Deletions cut 4 bases from V and 0 bases from J, with 11 bases between. The CDR3 loop spans 15 amino acids. In its sample, this clone was seen once. Only in-frame clones appear in the TCRdb table, and some are missing; sequencing was by immunoSEQ multiplex PCR. The sample comprises 90,000 to 150,000 clones, 70% to 80% of which are singletons, and 5% to 8% rests with the top ten. The clonotype comes from a man in his 70s with acute or convalescent COVID-19. The gene calls are TRBV5-1 and TRBJ2-1; tentative D call: TRBD2 (5 bases). Sample: peripheral blood. This chain's CDR3 is CASSPVGSSYNEQFF. The CDR3 DNA reads TGCGCCAGCAGCCCGGTGGGGAGCTCCTACAATGAGCAGTTCTTC.